This T cell receptor beta chain was sequenced in a study of cytomegalovirus exposure and HLA in healthy donors. Study results and caveats: Researchers reported that a few CMV-associated chains were confirmed in vitro as CMV antigen-specific. The listing of 150 to 200 TCR beta chains classed them as cytomegalovirus-associated.

TCRdb's table, derived via immunoSEQ multiplex PCR, lists solely in-frame clones and lacks some. The sample shows over 250,000 clones, roughly 87% of them seen only once. There are 13 residues in the CDR3. CDR1 and CDR2 from the germline V gene are SQVTM and ANQGSEA. Trimming stripped 4 bases from V and 2 bases from J, with 12 bases between. Turning to this clone: Its target is not known.

This receptor was obtained from a woman aged 25 to 39 in good health and CMV-seropositive. The sequencing sample was made of PBMCs. The chain links TRBV29-1 to TRBJ2-7, with D possibly matching TRBD2 (6 bases). CDR3 sequence reads: CSVAGVVTYEQYF. DNA of the CDR3: TGCAGCGTTGCGGGGGTCGTCACCTACGAGCAGTACTTC.